This entry lists 9 T cell receptor beta chains sequenced from one sample in a study of T-cell memory formation after mild COVID-19. MiXCR, run by TCRdb on the 5' RACE reads, gives a single entry per CDR3 protein. Of about 290,000 distinct CDR3 sequences in the sample, around 15% were seen once. The sequencing input was PBMCs or a T cell subset sorted from them (not recorded which). The receptors derive from a man younger than 35 who had mild COVID-19 (a few samples of this study predate the infection). Cell type and time point are not known.

The J gene is TRBJ2-7, the V gene TRBV5-5, with 10 bases that match TRBD1. CDR3 length: 15 residues. Trimming took 1 base from V and 4 from J; bases not matched to a gene: 5. Germline V CDR1 and CDR2: SGHKS, YYEKEE (reference sequence). The CDR3 region has the DNA TGTGCCAGCAGCTTGTCCGGGACAGGGGTATACGAGCAGTACGTC. This sequence encodes CASSLSGTGVYEQYV.

This clonotype has only a few counts. The V and J genes are TRBV7-3 and TRBJ1-2, with a weak D call TRBD1 (6 bases). Germline-derived CDR1 and CDR2 are SGHTA and FQGTGA. This CDR3 is 13 amino acids long. Trimming removed 5 bases at V and 8 bases at J, with 15 bases between. The CDR3 DNA reads TGTGCCAGCAGCGAAAGGGCAGGGGTAGGCTACACCTTC. Its translation is CASSERAGVGYTF.

This clonotype showed up just a few times. V usage is TRBV4-1 and J usage is TRBJ2-7; D not resolved. The CDR3 is 16 residues long. The germline V and J ends were trimmed by 4 bases and 2 bases, with 18 bases remaining between them. Germline V CDR1 and CDR2: MGHRA, YSYEKL. CDR3 protein: CASSPLEERAAYEQYF. CDR3 coding DNA: TGCGCCAGCAGCCCTCTTGAGGAACGGGCCGCCTACGAGCAGTACTTC.

This clonotype has just a few counts. The chain combines TRBV5-1 with TRBJ2-7, with 9 bases lining up with TRBD2. V dropped 0 bases and J dropped 4; count of bases not matched to a gene: 11. This CDR3 is 17 amino acids long. CDR1 and CDR2 from the germline V gene are SGHRS and YFSETQ. The CDR3 DNA sequence: TGCGCCAGCAGCTTGGCTACAGGACTAGCGTCAGTTTACGAGCAGTACTTC. Protein: CASSLATGLASVYEQYF.

The chain uses TRBV12-3 or TRBV12-4 and TRBJ1-2; 8 bases line up with TRBD1. The CDR3 is made up of 14 amino acids. Unmatched junction bases numbered 7, after V lost 6 bases and J lost 4 bases. CDR3 sequence reads: CASRPTGAFYGYTF. The CDR3 region has the DNA TGTGCCAGCAGACCGACAGGGGCCTTCTATGGCTACACCTTC.

The rearrangement uses TRBV29-1 and TRBJ2-2; 7 nucleotides agree with TRBD1. J was trimmed by 4 bases and V by 5 bases; bases with no gene match: 4. Germline V gene data show CDR1 as SQVTM and CDR2 as ANQGSEA. The CDR3 runs to 13 residues. CDR3 bases: TGCAGCGTTCGTCACAGGGGCACCGGGGAGCTGTTTTTT. Amino acids: CSVRHRGTGELFF.

This clonotype was seen many times. This rearrangement joins TRBV10-3 to TRBJ1-1, with D tentatively TRBD1 (6 bases). Germline loops: CDR1 ENHRY, CDR2 SYGVKD. The CDR3 is made up of 13 amino acids. The V and J ends lost 7 bases and 2 bases respectively, with 11 bases between them. The CDR3 loop reads CAITGQFNTEAFF. The DNA for the CDR3 is TGTGCCATCACTGGACAGTTTAACACTGAAGCTTTCTTT.

This sequence joins TRBV7-3 and TRBJ1-2; weak D call: TRBD1 (5 bases). V lost 2 bases, J lost 6 bases, and 16 bases lay in between. The germline CDR1 and CDR2 sequences are SGHTA and FQGTGA. The CDR3 spans 15 residues. DNA of the CDR3: TGTGCCAGCAGCTTAGGAGGGGAAGAAGCTCATGGCTACACCTTC. Translated: CASSLGGEEAHGYTF.

This clonotype was seen more than once but under ten times. V and J are TRBV7-8 and TRBJ2-2, with a possible D match to TRBD2 (6 bases). Trimming took off 5 bases at V and 2 bases at J, with 21 bases between the two ends. This CDR3 has 18 residues. Germline lookup yields CDR1 SGHVS and CDR2 FQNEAQ. The CDR3 bases are TGTGCCAGCAGCACACCCCGGATAGCGGCGCTTAACACCGGGGAGCTGTTTTTT. Translation: CASSTPRIAALNTGELFF. Full variable domain (remainder filled in from reference TRBV7-8 and TRBJ2-2): GAGVSQSPRYKVAKRGQDVALRCDPISGHVSLFWYQQALGQGPEFLTYFQNEAQLDKSGLPSDRFFAERPEGSVSTLKIQRTQQEDSAVYLCASSTPRIAALNTGELFFGEGSRLTVL.